This T cell receptor beta chain was identified during a study of CD8+CD57+ T cells in acquired aplastic anemia. The study's findings and limits: Around 30 was the count of CD8+ CDR3 sequences that patients shared with controls.

CDR1 SGHNT and CDR2 YYREEE come from the germline V gene (reference sequence). The V and J ends lost 6 bases and 3 bases respectively, with 21 bases between them. The CDR3 covers 16 residues. The TCR beta profiling, which covered VDJ combination and CDR3 sequence, was carried out using genomic DNA as the template. TCRdb ran MiXCR on the reads and lists one entry per CDR3 protein. The sample records about 170,000 distinct CDR3 sequences, approximately 44% being singletons. This clonotype occurred many times. What it binds is unknown. Sample: sorted CD4+, CD8+, or CD8+CD57+ T cells (not recorded which) from PBMCs. The TCR was taken from a human donor in good health. The gene calls are TRBV5-4 and TRBJ1-1, with D possibly matching TRBD1 (6 bases). The CDR3 region is CASTPTWKAGDTEAFF. The CDR3 nucleotides are TGTGCCAGCACACCGACCTGGAAGGCAGGGGACACTGAAGCTTTCTTT. The variable domain in full, completed from reference TRBV5-4 and TRBJ1-1, reads ETGVTQSPTHLIKTRGQQVTLRCSSQSGHNTVSWYQQALGQGPQFIFQYYREEENGRGNFPPRFSGLQFPNYSSELNVNALELDDSALYLCASTPTWKAGDTEAFFGQGTRLTVV.